A selection of T cell receptor beta chains follows, all from one sample in a study of identical twins. In TCRdb, the 5' RACE reads were re-called with MiXCR into one record per CDR3 protein. The data show approximately 700,000 distinct CDR3 sequences, over 15% seen once. The same sample was also used in a study of T cells expressing NK-cell markers.

The sequenced material came from PBMCs. The receptors shown here come from a woman between 18 and 30 years old in good health. CDR3s include the opening cysteine and the closing phenylalanine or tryptophan. Fields, in order: V gene, clone size, D gene, J gene, CDR3 protein, CDR3 DNA. The D gene is left open where the match is weak. A row's size may be missing; if present it is once, few, many or a size class.

V gene: TRBV7-2
clone size: NA
D gene: TRBD2
J gene: TRBJ2-3
CDR3 protein: CASSPLAGESDTQYF
CDR3 DNA: TGTGCCAGCAGCCCACTAGCGGGAGAATCAGATACGCAGTATTTT

V gene: TRBV14
clone size: NA
D gene: NA
J gene: TRBJ2-1
CDR3 protein: CASSQAGTWDEQFF
CDR3 DNA: TGTGCCAGCAGCCAAGCCGGGACGTGGGATGAGCAGTTCTTC

V gene: TRBV4-1
clone size: NA
D gene: TRBD2
J gene: TRBJ2-1
CDR3 protein: CASSQSGTRAVF
CDR3 DNA: TGCGCCAGCAGCCAAAGTGGGACTAGGGCCGTTTTC

V gene: TRBV5-1
clone size: few
D gene: TRBD2
J gene: TRBJ2-3
CDR3 protein: CASSRSGDSGGDTQYF
CDR3 DNA: TGCGCCAGCAGCCGGTCGGGCGACTCGGGGGGAGATACGCAGTATTTT

V gene: TRBV7-2
clone size: NA
D gene: TRBD2
J gene: TRBJ2-1
CDR3 protein: CASRSSGDEQFF
CDR3 DNA: TGTGCCAGCAGGTCTAGCGGCGATGAGCAGTTCTTC

V gene: TRBV6-5
clone size: NA
D gene: NA
J gene: TRBJ2-7
CDR3 protein: CASSTHGGEEGEQYF
CDR3 DNA: TGTGCCAGCAGTACTCACGGGGGCGAGGAGGGCGAGCAGTACTTC

V gene: TRBV29-1
clone size: NA
D gene: TRBD1
J gene: TRBJ1-5
CDR3 protein: CSVRTGLHNQPQHF
CDR3 DNA: TGCAGCGTTCGGACAGGGCTACACAATCAGCCCCAGCATTTT

V gene: TRBV5-1
clone size: NA
D gene: TRBD2
J gene: TRBJ2-3
CDR3 protein: CASSGGLAGNTDTQYF
CDR3 DNA: TGCGCCAGCAGCGGGGGACTAGCGGGAAACACAGATACGCAGTATTTT

V gene: TRBV21-1
clone size: NA
D gene: NA
J gene: TRBJ2-3
CDR3 protein: CASSMEGYPSTDTQYF
CDR3 DNA: TGTGCCAGCAGCATGGAGGGGTACCCTAGCACAGATACGCAGTATTTT

V gene: TRBV12-3/TRBV12-4
clone size: few
D gene: TRBD2
J gene: TRBJ2-1
CDR3 protein: CASTAGLAGGHNEQFF
CDR3 DNA: TGTGCCAGCACCGCGGGACTAGCGGGGGGGCATAATGAGCAGTTCTTC

V gene: TRBV5-6
clone size: NA
D gene: NA
J gene: TRBJ1-1
CDR3 protein: CASSLEADTEAFF
CDR3 DNA: TGCGCCAGCAGCTTGGAGGCAGACACTGAAGCTTTCTTT

V gene: TRBV5-3
clone size: NA
D gene: NA
J gene: TRBJ1-4
CDR3 protein: CARSLAAPRWEKLFF
CDR3 DNA: TGTGCCAGAAGCTTGGCGGCCCCCAGATGGGAAAAACTGTTTTTT

V gene: TRBV25-1
clone size: NA
D gene: TRBD1
J gene: TRBJ2-1
CDR3 protein: CASSWDREDEQFF
CDR3 DNA: TGTGCCAGCAGTTGGGACAGGGAGGATGAGCAGTTCTTC

V gene: TRBV12-3/TRBV12-4
clone size: NA
D gene: NA
J gene: TRBJ2-4
CDR3 protein: CASSVGASNIQYF
CDR3 DNA: TGTGCCAGCAGTGTGGGGGCGTCAAACATTCAGTACTTC

V gene: TRBV20-1
clone size: NA
D gene: TRBD1
J gene: TRBJ1-3
CDR3 protein: CSARTGGKGNTIYF
CDR3 DNA: TGCAGTGCTCGAACAGGGGGGAAAGGAAACACCATATATTTT

V gene: TRBV20-1
clone size: NA
D gene: NA
J gene: TRBJ2-1
CDR3 protein: CSARDASGRSYNEQFF
CDR3 DNA: TGCAGTGCTAGAGATGCCAGCGGGCGTTCCTACAATGAGCAGTTCTTC

V gene: TRBV12-5
clone size: few
D gene: NA
J gene: TRBJ2-7
CDR3 protein: CASGFVGAGTREQYF
CDR3 DNA: TGTGCTAGTGGTTTCGTTGGGGCAGGAACTCGGGAGCAGTACTTC

V gene: TRBV27
clone size: few
D gene: NA
J gene: TRBJ2-1
CDR3 protein: CASSNFGGRQFF
CDR3 DNA: TGTGCCAGCAGTAACTTTGGGGGTCGACAGTTCTTC

V gene: TRBV7-2
clone size: NA
D gene: NA
J gene: TRBJ2-3
CDR3 protein: CASSSLLGGDTQYF
CDR3 DNA: TGTGCCAGCAGCTCCTTACTAGGGGGGGATACGCAGTATTTT

V gene: TRBV20-1
clone size: NA
D gene: NA
J gene: TRBJ2-3
CDR3 protein: CSARFEGPDTQYF
CDR3 DNA: TGCAGTGCGCGGTTCGAGGGCCCAGATACGCAGTATTTT

V gene: TRBV20-1
clone size: few
D gene: NA
J gene: TRBJ2-4
CDR3 protein: CSAREGRGNIQYF
CDR3 DNA: TGCAGTGCTAGAGAGGGCAGGGGAAACATTCAGTACTTC

V gene: TRBV12-3/TRBV12-4
clone size: few
D gene: NA
J gene: TRBJ1-1
CDR3 protein: CASSLSAVRTEAFF
CDR3 DNA: TGTGCCAGCAGTTTGTCGGCAGTCCGCACTGAAGCTTTCTTT

V gene: TRBV20-1
clone size: NA
D gene: TRBD2
J gene: TRBJ2-7
CDR3 protein: CSARQGLAGYEQYF
CDR3 DNA: TGCAGTGCTCGACAGGGACTAGCGGGGTACGAGCAGTACTTC

V gene: TRBV29-1
clone size: few
D gene: NA
J gene: TRBJ2-3
CDR3 protein: CSVLGMGESTDTQYF
CDR3 DNA: TGCAGCGTCCTGGGGATGGGGGAAAGCACAGATACGCAGTATTTT

V gene: TRBV2
clone size: NA
D gene: TRBD2
J gene: TRBJ2-1
CDR3 protein: CASSDRASGSFWSYNEQFF
CDR3 DNA: TGTGCCAGCAGTGATCGGGCTAGCGGGTCATTCTGGTCCTACAATGAGCAGTTCTTC

V gene: TRBV5-1
clone size: few
D gene: NA
J gene: TRBJ2-3
CDR3 protein: CASSLGLLLISTGGQYF
CDR3 DNA: TGCGCCAGCAGCCTAGGGCTCCTCCTGATTTCCACGGGTGGGCAGTATTTT

V gene: TRBV29-1
clone size: few
D gene: NA
J gene: TRBJ2-5
CDR3 protein: CSVEGLGGQETQYF
CDR3 DNA: TGCAGCGTTGAAGGACTAGGGGGACAAGAGACCCAGTACTTC

V gene: TRBV12-3/TRBV12-4
clone size: few
D gene: NA
J gene: TRBJ1-2
CDR3 protein: CASTLLNRDNYGYTF
CDR3 DNA: TGTGCCAGCACCCTCTTAAACAGGGATAACTATGGCTACACCTTC

V gene: TRBV20-1
clone size: NA
D gene: NA
J gene: TRBJ1-1
CDR3 protein: CSARERGATEAFF
CDR3 DNA: TGCAGTGCTAGAGAGAGGGGTGCCACTGAAGCTTTCTTT

V gene: TRBV10-2
clone size: NA
D gene: NA
J gene: TRBJ2-7
CDR3 protein: CAIIAGSEQYF
CDR3 DNA: TGCGCCATCATCGCAGGGAGTGAGCAGTACTTC

V gene: TRBV29-1
clone size: NA
D gene: TRBD2
J gene: TRBJ2-1
CDR3 protein: CSVGGQREVTNEQFF
CDR3 DNA: TGCAGCGTTGGGGGCCAGCGGGAGGTCACAAATGAGCAGTTCTTC

V gene: TRBV12-3/TRBV12-4
clone size: NA
D gene: NA
J gene: TRBJ1-1
CDR3 protein: CASSGSGDTEAFF
CDR3 DNA: TGTGCCAGCAGTGGCTCAGGGGACACTGAAGCTTTCTTT

V gene: TRBV10-3
clone size: NA
D gene: NA
J gene: TRBJ2-3
CDR3 protein: CAISEASGETDTQYF
CDR3 DNA: TGTGCCATCAGTGAGGCCAGCGGTGAAACAGATACGCAGTATTTT

V gene: TRBV11-3
clone size: few
D gene: NA
J gene: TRBJ2-2
CDR3 protein: CASSFSQTGELFF
CDR3 DNA: TGTGCCAGCAGCTTTTCCCAAACCGGGGAGCTGTTTTTT

V gene: TRBV5-1
clone size: NA
D gene: NA
J gene: TRBJ2-7
CDR3 protein: CASTRVPVNRAYEQYF
CDR3 DNA: TGCGCCAGCACTCGCGTTCCGGTGAACCGTGCCTACGAGCAGTACTTC

V gene: TRBV4-1
clone size: few
D gene: NA
J gene: TRBJ2-1
CDR3 protein: CASSQGTLALINEQFF
CDR3 DNA: TGCGCCAGCAGCCAAGGCACCCTAGCGTTAATCAATGAGCAGTTCTTC

V gene: TRBV4-2
clone size: few
D gene: NA
J gene: TRBJ2-1
CDR3 protein: CASSQDSSVGDPDYNEQFF
CDR3 DNA: TGTGCCAGCAGCCAAGATTCATCGGTGGGGGACCCAGACTACAATGAGCAGTTCTTC

V gene: TRBV20-1
clone size: few
D gene: NA
J gene: TRBJ1-4
CDR3 protein: CSASGIYEKLFF
CDR3 DNA: TGCAGTGCTAGTGGGATTTATGAAAAACTGTTTTTT

V gene: TRBV4-3
clone size: NA
D gene: TRBD2
J gene: TRBJ2-1
CDR3 protein: CASSQVELAGNEQFF
CDR3 DNA: TGCGCCAGCAGCCAAGTGGAACTAGCGGGGAATGAGCAGTTCTTC

V gene: TRBV5-1
clone size: NA
D gene: NA
J gene: TRBJ2-2
CDR3 protein: CASSFGASGELFF
CDR3 DNA: TGCGCCAGCAGCTTTGGCGCGTCCGGGGAGCTGTTTTTT

V gene: TRBV5-1
clone size: NA
D gene: TRBD1
J gene: TRBJ2-6
CDR3 protein: CASSRTGDASGANVLTF
CDR3 DNA: TGCGCCAGCAGCCGTACAGGGGACGCCTCTGGGGCCAACGTCCTGACTTTC

V gene: TRBV5-5
clone size: few
D gene: NA
J gene: TRBJ2-7
CDR3 protein: CASSFLAGTYEQYF
CDR3 DNA: TGTGCCAGCAGCTTTCTAGCCGGGACTTACGAGCAGTACTTC